The 2 T cell receptor beta chains reported below all come from one sample, sequenced in a study of T cells in Graves' hyperthyroidism and ophthalmopathy. RNA transcripts provided the source from which TCR beta CDR3 regions were amplified. Using the HTBI primer set, a first-round RT-PCR was run on the TCR CDR3. In TCRdb, the multiplex PCR reads were re-called with MiXCR into one record per CDR3 protein. The sample holds about 840,000 distinct CDR3 sequences, roughly 37% seen once. Source material: blood. These TCRs come from a man aged 18 to 30 with Graves' hyperthyroidism.

In this sample, this clonotype turned up a few times. The chain links TRBV5-6 to TRBJ2-5, with 13 nucleotides matching TRBD2. V was clipped by 3 bases and J by 5 bases; unmatched bases: 10. The germline gives CDR1 SGHDT, CDR2 YYEEEE. CDR3 length: 17 amino acids. CDR3 sequence: CASSSGTSGIVRETQYF. Written as DNA, the CDR3 is TGTGCCAGCAGCTCCGGGACTAGCGGGATAGTTCGGGAGACCCAGTACTTC.

The V and J genes are TRBV20-1 and TRBJ1-1; TRBD1 matches 8 bases. This CDR3 is 15 amino acids long. J gave up 1 base and V 1 base, and 5 bases lay outside the gene matches. Looked up from germline, CDR1 is DFQATT and CDR2 is SNEGSKA (reference sequence). The CDR3 sequence is CSARAFGTGNTEAFF. The CDR3 DNA sequence: TGCAGTGCTAGAGCTTTTGGGACAGGGAACACTGAAGCTTTCTTT.